This section outlines one T cell receptor beta chain sequence together with its context. This clone appeared a few times. Its antigen has not been determined. Base qualities are not provided; no much larger clone lies one nucleotide away. CDR1 and CDR2 (MDHEN, SYDVKM) derive from the germline V gene. V trim: 5 bases; J trim: 8 bases; unmatched bases: 15. The CDR3, cysteine through phenylalanine, is 16 amino acids long. Only the CDR3 portion is preserved as DNA: 48 bases, with reading frame beginning at the first base. Using the deep immunoSEQ assay, TCR CDR3 regions were amplified from genomic DNA by multiplex PCR. Extracted genomic DNA from each cell subset was spread evenly across all wells of several immunoSEQ 96-well plates, with each plate serving as a replicate. For sorted subsets, about 210 ng of genomic DNA, equivalent to tens of thousands of T cell genomes, went into each replicate PCR. Purified libraries were measured with a Qubit 3.0 fluorometer, size-checked on a Bioanalyzer 2100, and measured again with the KAPA Library Quantification kit. Every immunoSEQ 96-well plate was sequenced on a separate single-read 150-cycle Illumina NextSeq 550 flow cell. On the authors' methods: Because the immunoSEQ output included only junctional sequences and no quality scores, the filtering could not be the same as the filtering used for full-length reads. To assign V/J genes and CDR3, sequences were annotated using PyIR, a Python wrapper for IgBLAST v1.9, with IMGT germline references. Reads were removed for weak V/J assignments (E-value above 1e-6), missing CDR3, stop codons, out-of-frame junctions, or ambiguous translated residues. A V3J clonotype was defined by an identical inferred V gene, J gene, and CDR3 amino acid sequence. Percentage overlap between repertoires was calculated by dividing the number of shared unique clonotypes by the size of the smaller repertoire. Richness of each repertoire was evaluated using RTK rarefaction, the Chao1 estimator, and Recon v2.1 estimates of unobserved clonotypes. Generation probabilities for all TCRbeta clonotypes obtained by the gDNA method from several donors were computed using OLGA. This immuneACCESS table, as held by TCRdb, lists in-frame sequences with V and J called but not all clones. Of the missing ones, under half trace to an unresolved V gene in checked studies; the others have no known cause. V, J and clone size are those of that table, while D and trimming were read from the DNA. Here the sample has about 1 million clones; more than 65% occur a single time. The ten most abundant clones make up about 1.5% of the sample.

This entry comes from a study of shared clonotypes between healthy human individuals (dated by TCRdb to about 2020). In terms of the full investigation: Three men and a couple of women, aged 18 to 49 years, made up the cohort. To increase sequencing depth and limit assay-specific biases, different laboratories used diverse techniques to prepare libraries and sequence TCR repertoires. Per donor, three plates each were used for CD4 naive and CD4 memory, two for CD8 naive, and one for CD8 memory. To estimate repertoire size and how much clonotype sharing occurs between individuals, the study deeply sequenced the blood TCR repertoires of five healthy adults. Each donor's leukapheresis produced roughly between roughly 0.85 and 9.5 billion PBMCs. What the work shows at the level of the full study, not this receptor alone: Larger estimated clonotype richness was generally found for naive subsets than for memory subsets. Higher generation probabilities were observed for clonotypes shared by all four sorted-subset donors than for non-shared clonotypes. The genetic and exposure-history diversity represented was limited by the small number of donors. Pairwise subsampling led to the expectation that sequencing depth would affect the degree of clonotype sharing among donors. Sampling was restricted to blood, and TCR repertoires in tissues likely differ from the TCR repertoires found in blood. Across a few donors, about 4.5% of naive CD4, approximately 3.5% of naive CD8, around 2.5% of memory CD4, and approximately 0.4% of memory CD8 clonotypes were shared. Rarefaction of sorted-subset datasets indicated incomplete sequencing despite the large sequencing depth.

The donors were healthy, HIV-negative adults who had no recently reported acute infections or vaccinations. All donors were Caucasian adults living in Nashville, Tennessee, USA. CD4+ T cells were enriched by magnetic negative selection, after which naive cells were positively selected on CD45RA and the negative fraction was taken as the memory subset. After blood collection by leukapheresis, PBMCs were isolated using Ficoll-Histopaque density gradient centrifugation and then cryopreserved in the vapor phase of liquid nitrogen. Analytical flow cytometry was used to check the purity and quantity of every magnetically sorted T cell population. Genomic DNA was isolated from each sorted fraction and quantified by UV absorbance on a Nanodrop 2000c.

The V gene is TRBV28 and the J gene is TRBJ2-1, with 7 middle bases fitting TRBD2. Sample: memory CD4+ T cells sorted from blood. The cell subset or site label corresponds to: CD45RA-negative fraction. This TCR derives from a young man in good health. For the CDR3, the sequence is CASSPPGVRTRDEQFF. The nucleotide sequence reads TGTGCCAGCAGTCCCCCGGGTGTCAGGACTAGGGATGAGCAGTTCTTC.